These 13 T cell receptor beta chains came from one sample sequenced in a study of beta chain features in type 1 diabetes. Expressed TCRB transcripts were sequenced because the entire RNA isolate underwent reverse transcription. Method: immunoSEQ multiplex PCR; TCRdb's copy keeps in-frame clones and lacks some. The sample shows about 240,000 clones, about 26% of them seen only once. Sequences were obtained from central memory CD4+ T cells from blood. The source of these receptors is a man aged 25-40 years in good health.

This chain uses TRBV9 with TRBJ1-2; 7 nucleotides align to TRBD1. Per the germline V gene, CDR1 is SGDLS and CDR2 is YYNGEE. Trimming removed 4 bases from V and 6 bases from J; junction bases left unmatched: 9. The CDR3 extends over 14 amino acids. CDR3 in amino acids: CASSPRQGRDGYTF. DNA for the CDR3: TGTGCCAGCAGCCCCCGACAGGGTAGGGATGGCTACACCTTC.

This chain joins TRBV7-2 and TRBJ2-1; a weak D match, TRBD2 (6 bases). The CDR3 is made up of 16 amino acids. V gave up 3 bases and J gave up 5 bases, with 17 bases separating them. The germline V gene has CDR1 SGHTA and CDR2 FQGNSA. Here the CDR3 DNA reads TGTGCCAGCAGCTTGTACTCGACGGGACTTCACAATGAGCAGTTCTTC. Protein sequence: CASSLYSTGLHNEQFF.

This clone was counted a few times. The chain links TRBV7-2 to TRBJ2-1; 9 bases line up with TRBD1. The trim removed 5 bases at V and 3 bases at J, leaving 5 bases unmatched. The CDR3 runs to 15 residues. The germline V gene encodes CDR1 SGHTA and CDR2 FQGNSA. The CDR3 DNA reads TGTGCCAGCAGCAAGGGACAGGGCTTCTACAATGAGCAGTTCTTC. Its protein is CASSKGQGFYNEQFF.

This clone was seen more than once but under ten times. The chain couples TRBV29-1 to TRBJ2-2; tentative D call: TRBD1 (6 bases). This CDR3 spans 16 amino acids. V was clipped by 0 bases and J by 2 bases, with 13 bases between them. Germline V gene lookup returns CDR1 SQVTM and CDR2 ANQGSEA. The CDR3 here is CSVEDQGRGNTGELFF. The CDR3 nucleotides are TGCAGCGTTGAAGATCAGGGGAGAGGAAACACCGGGGAGCTGTTTTTT.

This clone was observed at least ten times. This CDR3 is also generated by other DNA sequences in the sample. This sequence joins TRBV7-2 and TRBJ2-1; TRBD1 agrees at 8 bases. Germline V gene lookup returns CDR1 SGHTA and CDR2 FQGNSA. The CDR3 sequence is 15 residues long. V gave up 4 bases and J gave up 12 bases; unmatched junction bases: 14. The CDR3 reads CASSSGTGVGVRQFF. CDR3 DNA sequence: TGTGCCAGCAGCTCTGGGACAGGCGTTGGGGTGAGGCAGTTCTTC.

Only a few counts were recorded for this clone. This chain joins TRBV7-9 and TRBJ2-5, with TRBD1 identical over 8 bases. The CDR3 is 15 amino acids. Germline V gene lookup returns CDR1 SEHNR and CDR2 FQNEAQ (reference sequence). V shed 4 bases and J 0 bases; nucleotides not matched to a gene: 4. CDR3 protein: CASSSQGVNQETQYF. CDR3 DNA: TGTGCCAGCAGCTCACAGGGGGTGAACCAAGAGACCCAGTACTTC.

This clone was picked up a small number of times. This chain links TRBV6-1 with TRBJ1-3; D not certain. The CDR3 is 17 residues long. Germline CDR1 MNHNS, CDR2 SASEGT. V shed 1 base and J shed 0 bases, with 13 bases lying between them. CDR3 sequence: CASSEVGSYHSGNTIYF. The CDR3 bases are TGTGCCAGCAGTGAAGTTGGGAGTTACCACTCTGGAAACACCATATATTTT.

The chain employs TRBV15 and TRBJ1-2; 9 bases fit TRBD1. From germline, CDR1 is LNHNV and CDR2 YYDKDF (reference sequence). Losses at the gene ends were 3 bases for V and 6 bases for J; bases not matched to a gene: 2. The CDR3 runs 13 residues. The CDR3 DNA reads as TGTGCCACCAGCAGCCGGACAGGGGATGGCTACACCTTC. This translates into CATSSRTGDGYTF.

V usage is TRBV5-8 and J usage is TRBJ2-5; possibly TRBD1 for D (5 bases). CDR1 SGHTS and CDR2 YDEGEE come from the germline V gene. CDR3 size: 13 residues. V lost 10 bases to trimming and J lost 1 base, with 14 bases between them. CDR3 nucleotide sequence: TGTGCCGGAACTCGACAGCTCCAAGAGACCCAGTACTTC. Protein product: CAGTRQLQETQYF.

This chain connects TRBV4-1 to TRBJ2-7; 9 nucleotides align to TRBD2. The CDR3 consists of 16 residues. Per germline, CDR1 MGHRA and CDR2 YSYEKL. Losses at the gene ends were 2 bases for V and 3 bases for J; bases not matched to a gene: 8. CDR3: CASSQLSGTSLYEQYF. The CDR3 DNA follows: TGCGCCAGCAGCCAACTCTCCGGGACTAGCCTCTACGAGCAGTACTTC.

The rearrangement links TRBV18 to TRBJ1-5; D is ambiguous. This CDR3 spans 15 amino acids. The V gene lost 3 bases and the J gene lost 2 bases, with 11 bases spanning the gap. The V gene's germline CDR1 is KGHSH and CDR2 LQKENI. The chain's CDR3 is CASSPVHQGNQPQHF. DNA for the CDR3: TGTGCCAGCTCACCCGTACACCAAGGCAATCAGCCCCAGCATTTT.

This clone was seen ten or more times. The chain joins TRBV7-2 to TRBJ2-3; 9 nucleotides line up with TRBD2. J lost 3 bases, V lost 4 bases, and 11 bases had no gene match. This CDR3 contains 17 residues. Germline CDR1 reads SGHTA; CDR2 reads FQGNSA. CDR3 amino acids: CASSSRWGSGRTDTQYF. The CDR3 DNA is TGTGCCAGCAGCTCTCGTTGGGGTAGCGGGAGAACAGATACGCAGTATTTT.

The sample holds a few counts of this clone. V is TRBV29-1 and J is TRBJ2-2; D not certain. CDR1 SQVTM and CDR2 ANQGSEA come from the germline V gene. This CDR3 region has 12 residues. Between the trimmed V and J ends, which lost 3 bases and 7 bases, there was a span of 9 bases. The CDR3 spells CSVELGNGELFF. The CDR3, as DNA: TGCAGCGTTGAGCTGGGGAACGGGGAGCTGTTTTTT.